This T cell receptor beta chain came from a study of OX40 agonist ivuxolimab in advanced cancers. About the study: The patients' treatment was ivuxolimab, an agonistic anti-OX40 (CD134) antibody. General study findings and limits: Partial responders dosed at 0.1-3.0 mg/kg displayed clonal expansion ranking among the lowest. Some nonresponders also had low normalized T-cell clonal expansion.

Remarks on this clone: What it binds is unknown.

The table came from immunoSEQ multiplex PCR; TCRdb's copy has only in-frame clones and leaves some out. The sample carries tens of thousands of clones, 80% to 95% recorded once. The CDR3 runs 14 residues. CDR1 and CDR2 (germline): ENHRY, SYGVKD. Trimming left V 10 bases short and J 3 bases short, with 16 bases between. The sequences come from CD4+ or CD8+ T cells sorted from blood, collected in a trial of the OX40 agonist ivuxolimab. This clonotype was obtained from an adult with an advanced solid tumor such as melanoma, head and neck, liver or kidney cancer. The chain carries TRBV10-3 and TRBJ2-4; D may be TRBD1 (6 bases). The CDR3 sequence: CASTGDRLKNIQYF. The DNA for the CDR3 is TGTGCCAGTACCGGAGACAGGCTCAAAAACATTCAGTACTTC.